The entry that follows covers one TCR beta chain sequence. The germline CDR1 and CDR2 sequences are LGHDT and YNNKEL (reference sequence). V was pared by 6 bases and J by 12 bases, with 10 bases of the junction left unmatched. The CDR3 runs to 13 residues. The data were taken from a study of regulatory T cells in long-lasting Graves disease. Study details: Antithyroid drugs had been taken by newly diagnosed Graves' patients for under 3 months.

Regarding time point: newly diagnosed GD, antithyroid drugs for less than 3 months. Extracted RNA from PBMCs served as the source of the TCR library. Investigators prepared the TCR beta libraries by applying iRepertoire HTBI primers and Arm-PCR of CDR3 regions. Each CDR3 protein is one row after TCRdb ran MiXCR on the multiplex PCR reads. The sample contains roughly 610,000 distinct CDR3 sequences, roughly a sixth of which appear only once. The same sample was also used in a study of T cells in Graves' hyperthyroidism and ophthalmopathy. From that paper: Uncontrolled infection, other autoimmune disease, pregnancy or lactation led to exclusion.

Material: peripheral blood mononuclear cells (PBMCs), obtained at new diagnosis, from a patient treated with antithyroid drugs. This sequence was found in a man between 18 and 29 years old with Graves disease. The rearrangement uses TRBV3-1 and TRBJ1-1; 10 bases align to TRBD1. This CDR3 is CASRPAGQGQTFF. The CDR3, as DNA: TGTGCCAGCAGACCGGCGGGACAGGGGCAAACTTTCTTT.